The table lists the clone carrying this T cell receptor (beta chain) with many counts. Its target is unknown. The investigators amplified TCR beta CDR3 regions from RNA transcripts. Using the HTBI primer set, a first-round RT-PCR was run on the TCR CDR3. TCRdb re-called the multiplex PCR reads with MiXCR, one entry per CDR3 protein. Of about 300,000 distinct CDR3 sequences listed, 15% to 20% were seen once; the top ten hold approximately 37%. This specimen comes from a study of T cells in Graves' hyperthyroidism and ophthalmopathy. Whole-study results and caveats: Blood also held most thyroid clonotypes expanded beyond 0.001.

Clinical Activity Scores of at least 3, NOSPECS grades of at least 4 and durations under 3 months characterized ophthalmopathy patients. On the basis of clinical symptoms, serum thyroxine and TRAb, thyroid ultrasound and orbital computed tomography, diagnoses were made. This sequence was found in a man aged 50-59 years with Graves' ophthalmopathy. Sequences were obtained from blood.

Here the CDR3 DNA reads TGTGCCAGCAGTTCGACAGGGGGCGTGACAGATACGCAGTATTTT. Amino acids: CASSSTGGVTDTQYF. V and J are TRBV28 and TRBJ2-3; 10 bases map to TRBD1. Germline-derived CDR1 and CDR2 are MDHEN and SYDVKM. J lost 3 bases, V lost 4 bases, and 4 bases had no gene match. There are 15 residues in the CDR3.